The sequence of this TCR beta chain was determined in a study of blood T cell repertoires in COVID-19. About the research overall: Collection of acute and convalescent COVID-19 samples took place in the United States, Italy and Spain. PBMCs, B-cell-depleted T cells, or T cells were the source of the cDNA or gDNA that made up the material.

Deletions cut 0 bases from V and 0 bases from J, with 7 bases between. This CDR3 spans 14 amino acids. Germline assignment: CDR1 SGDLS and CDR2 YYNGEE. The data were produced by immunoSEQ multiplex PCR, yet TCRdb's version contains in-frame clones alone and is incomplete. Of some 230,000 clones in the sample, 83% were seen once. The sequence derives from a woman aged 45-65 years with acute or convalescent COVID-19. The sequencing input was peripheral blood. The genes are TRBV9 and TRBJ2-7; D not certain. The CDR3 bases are TGTGCCAGCAGCGTAGATGGCACCTCCTACGAGCAGTACTTC. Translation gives CASSVDGTSYEQYF.